The T cell receptor beta chain described here comes from a study of T cell changes during pregnancy in multiple sclerosis. CDR3 length: 15 residues. Germline CDR1 LNHDA, CDR2 SQIVND (reference sequence). The V gene end was trimmed by 5 bases and the J gene end by 3 bases; junction bases not matched to a gene: 6. Repertoires were generated with immunoSEQ multiplex PCR, while TCRdb's copy carries only in-frame clones and drops some. There are about 51,000 clones in the sample; about 92% occur only once, and about 1.9% lies in the top ten. Here the sequenced sample was peripheral blood, taken in the second trimester of pregnancy. The receptor's source is a female donor with multiple sclerosis, enrolled in a pregnancy study. The chain carries TRBV19 and TRBJ2-2, with 7 bases lining up with TRBD1. CDR3 nucleotides: TGTGCCAGTAGTCCCCGGGACAGTGACACCGGGGAGCTGTTTTTT. Translation: CASSPRDSDTGELFF.